This T cell receptor beta chain was identified during a study of Ad26.COV2.S vaccination and SARS-CoV-2 variants. This CDR3 is built from 15 residues. Between the trimmed V and J ends, which lost 2 bases and 7 bases, there was a span of 18 bases. Per the germline V gene, CDR1 is KGHSH and CDR2 is LQKENI. Libraries were prepared by immunoSEQ multiplex PCR; TCRdb keeps only in-frame clonotypes and omits some of them. Seen here are a few hundred thousand clones, roughly 84% observed once, and the top ten hold around 3.7%. Described treatment: 15 to 20 received Ad26.COV2.S at low or high dose, single or two shots; about 5 received placebo; per-sample allocation not given. It was on day 63 after the first vaccine or placebo injection that samples were taken.

This chain connects TRBV18 to TRBJ2-7; tentatively, D is TRBD2 (5 bases). The receptor comes from a person between 18 and 65 years old who received the Ad26.COV2.S COVID-19 vaccine or a placebo. The source material was peripheral blood, sampled in a trial of Ad26.COV2.S vaccine versus placebo. CDR3 sequence reads: CASSPETGSFGEQYF. DNA of the CDR3: TGTGCCAGCTCACCAGAGACGGGGAGCTTCGGGGAGCAGTACTTC.